These 15 T cell receptor beta chains were all obtained from the same sample, sequenced in a study of CD8+CD57+ T cells in acquired aplastic anemia. It was genomic DNA that served as the template for profiling TCR beta VDJ and CDR3. TCRdb analysed the reads with MiXCR anew, one entry per CDR3 protein. The sample lists some 180,000 distinct CDR3 sequences, 35% to 50% occurring once. Sequencing was carried out using sorted CD4+, CD8+, or CD8+CD57+ T cells (not recorded which) from PBMCs. The receptors shown here come from a human donor in good health.

The J gene is TRBJ2-2, the V gene TRBV24-1; D may be TRBD2 (7 bases). In germline, CDR1 is KGHDR, CDR2 SFDVKD. The CDR3 length is 15 residues. Deletions cut 2 bases from V and 7 bases from J, with 13 bases between. In DNA, the CDR3 is TGTGCCACCAGTGATTGGGGGGGGCAAGGCGGGGAGCTGTTTTTT. Amino acids: CATSDWGGQGGELFF.

To note about this clonotype: One base away lies a much larger clone, so this may be a sequencing read error. V gene TRBV5-4 combines with J gene TRBJ2-7, with D tentatively TRBD2 (5 bases). The CDR3 has 12 amino acids. Germline V gene sequence: CDR1 SGHNT, CDR2 YYREEE (reference sequence). With 2 bases removed from V and 3 bases from J, the gap between germline ends came to 6 bases. The CDR3 loop reads CASSLEGYEQYF. Written as DNA, the CDR3 is TGTGCCAGCAGCTTAGAGGGCTACGAGCAGTACTTC.

In regard to this clonotype: This may be a read error: a much more frequent sequence differs by one nucleotide. The J gene is TRBJ2-4, the V gene TRBV20-1; D gene uncertain. V was cut by 0 bases and J by 12 bases, with 12 bases left in between. CDR1 is DFQATT and CDR2 is SNEGSKA in the germline V gene (reference sequence). The CDR3 has 12 amino acids. The CDR3 nucleotides are TGCAGTGCTAGAGATAATCTAGTCACTCAGTACTTC. It translates to CSARDNLVTQYF.

This chain joins TRBV6-2 or TRBV6-3 and TRBJ1-3; D unclear. V lost 6 bases to trimming and J lost 5 bases, with 17 bases between them. This CDR3 spans 15 amino acids. Germline lookup yields CDR1 MNHEY and CDR2 SVGEGT. The CDR3 DNA is TGTGCCAGCAGACTCCGAGGAGAATTGAGAAACACCATATATTTT. Its protein is CASRLRGELRNTIYF.

This chain links TRBV19 with TRBJ2-1; 11 nucleotides align to TRBD2. CDR3 length equals 16 residues. The trim removed 9 bases at V and 7 bases at J, leaving 14 bases unmatched. Germline V gene data show CDR1 as LNHDA and CDR2 as SQIVND (reference sequence). CDR3 in amino acids: CASSHIAGGTGNEQFF. In DNA form, the CDR3 reads TGTGCCAGCAGCCACATAGCGGGAGGGACGGGGAATGAGCAGTTCTTC. The full variable domain, rest sourced from reference TRBV19 and TRBJ2-1, is DGGITQSPKYLFRKEGQNVTLSCEQNLNHDAMYWYRQDPGQGLRLIYYSQIVNDFQKGDIAEGYSVSREKKESFPLTVTSAQKNPTAFYLCASSHIAGGTGNEQFFGPGTRLTVL.

The V call is TRBV15, the J call TRBJ2-7; 7 nucleotides line up with TRBD2. CDR3 size: 15 residues. Germline CDR1 is LNHNV and CDR2 is YYDKDF (reference sequence). V was clipped by 0 bases and J by 2 bases; unmatched bases: 4. The CDR3 DNA is TGTGCCACCAGCAGAGATGGAGCGGGGACCTACGAGCAGTACTTC. Amino acid sequence: CATSRDGAGTYEQYF.

At least ten counts were recorded for this clonotype. The rearrangement joins TRBV14 to TRBJ2-7; tentatively, D is TRBD1 (6 bases). The CDR3 consists of 12 residues. V lost 5 bases and J lost 6, with 11 bases in between. CDR1 SGHDN and CDR2 FVKESK come from the germline V gene. This CDR3 reads CASSVSGVEQYF. DNA of the CDR3: TGTGCCAGCAGCGTCTCAGGGGTCGAGCAGTACTTC.

This clonotype was counted between two and nine times. The rearrangement uses TRBV25-1 and TRBJ1-1; D is ambiguous. V lost 8 bases and J 1 base, leaving 8 bases between the germline ends. There are 12 residues in the CDR3. The V gene's germline CDR1 is MGHDK and CDR2 SYGVNS. The chain's CDR3 is CASGPRNTEAFF. The CDR3 DNA reads TGTGCCAGCGGTCCCAGGAACACTGAAGCTTTCTTT.

The genes are TRBV15 and TRBJ2-7; 10 bases fit TRBD1. The CDR3 length is 14 residues. The V segment lost 3 bases and the J segment 5 bases; nucleotides outside the gene matches: 4. Germline V CDR1 and CDR2: LNHNV, YYDKDF (reference sequence). CDR3 sequence reads: CATSSRQGANEQYF. For the CDR3, the DNA is TGTGCCACCAGCAGCAGACAGGGGGCAAACGAGCAGTACTTC.

This clonotype showed up just a few times. This chain connects TRBV29-1 to TRBJ1-1; D remains ambiguous. Trimming pared 6 bases from V and 0 bases from J, leaving 14 bases between. The CDR3 sequence is 14 residues long. From germline, CDR1 is SQVTM and CDR2 ANQGSEA. CDR3 residues: CSVRDAPMNTEAFF. CDR3 coding DNA: TGCAGCGTGCGGGATGCCCCAATGAACACTGAAGCTTTCTTT.

This clonotype has at least ten counts. The chain links TRBV19 to TRBJ2-5; TRBD2 matches at 8 bases. The CDR3 is 14 residues long. Germline V gene sequence: CDR1 LNHDA, CDR2 SQIVND (reference sequence). V lost 4 bases and J lost 6; bases outside the gene matches: 7. The CDR3 loop is CASSTRGGEKTQYF. The CDR3 DNA follows: TGTGCCAGTAGTACCCGGGGGGGCGAGAAGACCCAGTACTTC.

CDR3 in DNA: TGCAGTGCTAGAGCCAGGTTCACAGATACGCAGTATTTT. It translates to CSARARFTDTQYF. The chain couples TRBV20-1 to TRBJ2-3, with D hard to call. Germline V lookup: CDR1 DFQATT, CDR2 SNEGSKA (reference sequence). This CDR3 has 13 residues. With 1 base removed from V and 2 bases from J, the gap between germline ends came to 7 bases.

In this sample, this clonotype turned up many times. The V and J genes are TRBV2 and TRBJ1-2; D is unresolved. The CDR3 runs 13 residues. V lost 6 bases, J lost 4 bases, and 12 bases lay in between. CDR1 is SNHLY and CDR2 is FYNNEI in the germline V gene. The CDR3 DNA reads as TGTGCCAGCAGGACGACACAAGCCTATGGCTACACCTTC. Translating gives CASRTTQAYGYTF. The variable domain in full, with the rest retrieved from reference TRBV2 and TRBJ1-2, is EPEVTQTPSHQVTQMGQEVILRCVPISNHLYFYWYRQILGQKVEFLVSFYNNEISEKSEIFDDQFSVERPDGSNFTLKIRSTKLEDSAMYFCASRTTQAYGYTFGSGTRLTVV.

This clonotype was observed at least ten times. This chain connects TRBV6-1 to TRBJ1-5; D remains unclear. The V gene lost 1 base and the J gene lost 1 base, with 11 bases spanning the gap. The CDR3 has 16 residues. Per the germline V gene, CDR1 is MNHNS and CDR2 is SASEGT. CDR3 in DNA: TGTGCCAGCAGTGAAGTACTGGTAGGGAGCAATCAGCCCCAGCATTTT. Translation: CASSEVLVGSNQPQHF.

To note about this clonotype: Lacking the conserved final phenylalanine or tryptophan, this CDR3 likely reflects a read error. The chain couples TRBV29-1 to TRBJ2-7; D not certain. Germline CDR1 reads SQVTM; CDR2 reads ANQGSEA. Trimming removed 4 bases at V and 9 bases at J, with 13 bases between. CDR3 size: 11 residues. The CDR3 region has the DNA TGCAGCGTTGGCACGGCAGCCTGGCAGTACTCC. It is translated as CSVGTAAWQYS.